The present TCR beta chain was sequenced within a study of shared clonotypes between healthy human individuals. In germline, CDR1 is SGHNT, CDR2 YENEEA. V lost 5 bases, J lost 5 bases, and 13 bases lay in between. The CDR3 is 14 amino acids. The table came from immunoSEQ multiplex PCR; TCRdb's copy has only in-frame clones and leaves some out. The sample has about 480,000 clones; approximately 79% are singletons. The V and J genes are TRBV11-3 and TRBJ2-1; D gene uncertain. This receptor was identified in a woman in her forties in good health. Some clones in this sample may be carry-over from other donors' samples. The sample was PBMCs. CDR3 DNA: TGTGCCAGCAGCGACCCTTTGCGGCACAATGAGCAGTTCTTC. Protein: CASSDPLRHNEQFF.